These 30 T cell receptor beta chains originate from one sample sequenced in a study of metastatic and nonmetastatic thyroid tumors. Until they underwent thyroid surgery, no patient had received any treatment. TCRdb reassembled clones from the PCR reads with MiXCR. The data hold about 22,000 clones, with approximately 22% observed a single time. The sample taken for sequencing was blood. The receptors come from a male donor with papillary thyroid cancer or a benign thyroid nodule (not recorded which). Some clones in this sample may be carry-over from other donors' samples.

Note on this clone: Possible read error: a much larger clone is one base away. The V gene is TRBV9, the J gene TRBJ1-3, with TRBD1 as a possible D gene (5 bases). The CDR3 contains 14 residues. CDR1 is SGDLS and CDR2 is YYNGEE in the germline V gene. The CDR3 protein is CASGVVQVSDTIYF. The DNA of the CDR3 is TGTGCCAGCGGCGTAGTACAGGTATCGGACACCATATATTTT.

This clone showed up just a few times. The rearrangement joins TRBV24-1 to TRBJ2-1; 10 bases line up with TRBD1. This CDR3 contains 16 residues. CDR1 KGHDR and CDR2 SFDVKD come from the germline V gene. Trimming cost V 4 bases and J 4 bases; bases outside gene matches: 6. CDR3 bases: TGTGCCACCAGTGAACCCGGGACAGGGGTTTACAATGAGCAGTTCTTC. Its protein product is CATSEPGTGVYNEQFF.

On this clone: At one boundary the junction diverges from the germline segment, which might be a read error. CDR3 protein: CSVEAGTGRITVELFF. The CDR3 DNA is TGCAGCGTTGAAGCCGGGACAGGGAGGATCACCGTGGAGCTGTTTTTT. The chain recombines TRBV29-1 with TRBJ2-2; 9 bases agree with TRBD1. CDR1 SQVTM and CDR2 ANQGSEA come from the germline V gene. The CDR3 has 16 residues.

The chain recombines TRBV6-5 with TRBJ1-6; D call uncertain. The germline V and J ends were trimmed by 0 bases and 2 bases, with 11 bases remaining between them. The CDR3 runs to 17 residues. Germline lookup yields CDR1 MNHEY and CDR2 SVGAGI. The CDR3 coding sequence is TGTGCCAGCAGTTACTCAGAGGCAGATCCCTATAATTCACCCCTCCACTTT. The encoded protein is CASSYSEADPYNSPLHF.

This clone was counted a few times. The V and J genes are TRBV6-1 and TRBJ1-2; 8 nucleotides align to TRBD1. Germline-derived CDR1 and CDR2 are MNHNS and SASEGT. This CDR3 contains 11 residues. In nucleotides, the CDR3 is TGTGTTACAGGGGGTAACTATGGCTACACCTTC. The encoded protein is CVTGGNYGYTF.

The rearrangement joins TRBV11-2 to TRBJ1-6, with D uncertain. The V gene lost 4 bases and the J gene lost 9 bases, with 22 bases spanning the gap. This CDR3 spans 17 amino acids. From germline, CDR1 is SGHAT and CDR2 FQNNGV. The CDR3 here is CASSSPEGGVCGSPLHF. CDR3 nucleotides: TGTGCCAGCAGCTCCCCTGAAGGCGGGGTATGTGGTTCACCCCTCCACTTT.

There are many counts of this clone. The chain is built from TRBV11-3 and TRBJ2-1; D unclear. The V end was cut by 6 bases, the J end by 9 bases, with 15 bases between. The CDR3 sequence is 13 residues long. The germline V gene has CDR1 SGHNT and CDR2 YENEEA. In nucleotides, the CDR3 is TGTGCCAGCAGTCCTGACGGCCGGTCTGAGCAGTTCTTC. It codes for CASSPDGRSEQFF. Full variable domain (missing parts from reference TRBV11-3 and TRBJ2-1): EAGVVQSPRYKIIEKKQPVAFWCNPISGHNTLYWYLQNLGQGPELLIRYENEEAVDDSQLPKDRFSAERLKGVDSTLKIQPAELGDSAVYLCASSPDGRSEQFFGPGTRLTVL.

This clone was counted a few times. V and J are TRBV6-1 and TRBJ1-1; tentative D call: TRBD1 (6 bases). Per the germline V gene, CDR1 is MNHNS and CDR2 is SASEGT. The V gene lost 0 bases and the J gene lost 4 bases, with 9 bases spanning the gap. The CDR3 extends over 14 amino acids. The CDR3 protein is CASSEAWGATEAFF. In nucleotides, the CDR3 is TGTGCCAGCAGTGAAGCTTGGGGGGCCACTGAAGCTTTCTTT.

Regarding this clone: A much larger clone is a single base away; this may be a read error. The rearrangement uses TRBV27 and TRBJ2-3; D remains ambiguous. Trimming removed 3 bases at V and 2 bases at J, with 15 bases between. Germline V gene data show CDR1 as MNHEY and CDR2 as SMNVEV (reference sequence). CDR3 length equals 16 residues. In nucleotides, the CDR3 is TGTGCCAGCAGTTTCAAATACACCCGATTCACAGATACGCAGTATTTT. This sequence encodes CASSFKYTRFTDTQYF.

For this clone: Possible read error: a much larger clone is one base away. This CDR3 is also generated by other DNA sequences in the sample. The chain is built from TRBV5-6 and TRBJ2-1; D is perhaps TRBD2 (6 bases). The length of the CDR3 is 16 residues. Germline V gene sequence: CDR1 SGHDT, CDR2 YYEEEE. The V end lost 5 bases, the J end lost 2 bases, and 17 bases lay between the germline ends. DNA of the CDR3: TGTGCCAGCAGTGCCGCCGGGACTCAGACCTACAATGAGCAGTTCTTC. It specifies CASSAAGTQTYNEQFF. The full variable domain, completed using reference TRBV5-6 and TRBJ2-1, is DAGVTQSPTHLIKTRGQQVTLRCSPKSGHDTVSWYQQALGQGPQFIFQYYEEEERQRGNFPDRFSGHQFPNYSSELNVNALLLGDSALYLCASSAAGTQTYNEQFFGPGTRLTVL.

This chain links TRBV19 with TRBJ2-5, with 7 positions matching TRBD2. Germline V CDR1 and CDR2: LNHDA, SQIVND (reference sequence). V lost 7 bases to trimming and J lost 2 bases; unmatched junction nucleotides: 10. The CDR3 length is 15 residues. This CDR3 reads CASISQGGLQETQYF. CDR3 DNA: TGTGCCAGTATTTCCCAGGGAGGGTTACAAGAGACCCAGTACTTC.

In nucleotides, the CDR3 is TGTGCCAGCAGATCAACAGGGGTCTACTACGAGCAGTACTTC. This gives the protein CASRSTGVYYEQYF. The V call is TRBV6-1, the J call TRBJ2-7, with 7 bases fitting TRBD1. The trim removed 6 bases at V and 3 bases at J, leaving 8 bases unmatched. This CDR3 region has 14 residues. From germline, CDR1 is MNHNS and CDR2 SASEGT.

This clone was found a few times. In DNA, the CDR3 is TGTGCCAGCAGCGAGGACAGGGCTACGCAGTATTTT. Translation gives CASSEDRATQYF. The chain is built from TRBV9 and TRBJ2-3; 8 bases agree with TRBD1. Germline CDR1 is SGDLS and CDR2 is YYNGEE. The CDR3 is 12 amino acids. The V and J ends lost 3 bases and 8 bases, in that order; junction bases with no gene match: 2.

The V and J genes are TRBV7-2 and TRBJ2-3; 11 bases line up with TRBD1. The germline CDR1 and CDR2 sequences are SGHTA and FQGNSA. The CDR3 consists of 16 residues. V shed 0 bases, J shed 4 bases, and the junction held 3 bases outside the gene matches. The CDR3 is CASSLAGTGGADTQYF. Here the CDR3 DNA reads TGTGCCAGCAGCTTAGCTGGGACAGGGGGTGCAGATACGCAGTATTTT.

The chain employs TRBV6-4 and TRBJ2-6; tentative D call: TRBD1 (6 bases). CDR3 length: 18 amino acids. Germline CDR1 MRHNA, CDR2 SNTAGT. V dropped 5 bases and J dropped 0 bases, with 17 bases sitting between them. CDR3 sequence reads: CASSSTDRIGSGANVLTF. CDR3 DNA sequence: TGTGCCAGCAGTTCCACGGACAGAATCGGCTCTGGGGCCAACGTCCTGACTTTC.

At least ten counts were recorded for this clone. The V and J genes are TRBV20-1 and TRBJ1-4; TRBD1 aligns across 7 bases. The J segment lost 5 bases and the V segment lost 6 bases, leaving 6 bases of the junction unmatched. The CDR3 sequence is 13 residues long. Germline V CDR1 and CDR2: DFQATT, SNEGSKA (reference sequence). CDR3 in DNA: TGCAGTGCCGGGGGCAGGGGGAATGAAAAACTGTTTTTT. Encoded protein: CSAGGRGNEKLFF.

In its sample, this clone was seen many times. V is TRBV28 and J is TRBJ2-7; the match to TRBD2 covers 9 bases. The germline gives CDR1 MDHEN, CDR2 SYDVKM. The CDR3 is 15 amino acids. The J segment lost 0 bases and the V segment lost 3 bases, leaving 3 bases of the junction unmatched. The CDR3 DNA follows: TGTGCCAGCAGTTTGAAGACTAGCGGCTCCTACGAGCAGTACTTC. Protein: CASSLKTSGSYEQYF. The variable domain in full, with the rest retrieved from reference TRBV28 and TRBJ2-7, is DVKVTQSSRYLVKRTGEKVFLECVQDMDHENMFWYRQDPGLGLRLIYFSYDVKMKEKGDIPEGYSVSREKKERFSLILESASTNQTSMYLCASSLKTSGSYEQYFGPGTRLTVT.

This clone was observed a handful of times. A read error may be the cause here, since a much bigger clone is one base away. The chain carries TRBV20-1 and TRBJ2-7; D is unresolved. The CDR3 is 18 residues long. Germline V gives CDR1 DFQATT, CDR2 SNEGSKA (reference sequence). Trimming took off 2 bases at V and 3 bases at J, with 26 bases between the two ends. The CDR3, as DNA: TGCAGTGCTAGAACCCACCCCACGTCGCGGTTGGTGGGCTACGAGCAGTACTTC. Translation: CSARTHPTSRLVGYEQYF.

This clone was detected only a few times. A much larger clonotype is one base distant, so this may be a read error. The rearrangement uses TRBV2 and TRBJ2-7; 8 bases map to TRBD1. With V trimmed by 7 bases and J by 2 bases, 4 bases remained unmatched. There are 13 residues in the CDR3. The germline V gene has CDR1 SNHLY and CDR2 FYNNEI. The CDR3 bases are TGTGCCAGCACGGGACAGGTAACCTACGAGCAGTACTTC. This sequence encodes CASTGQVTYEQYF.

There are many counts of this clone. The junction and the germline gene differ at one end; a read error may be behind it. Different DNA sequences within this sample yield the same CDR3. The chain joins TRBV20-1 to TRBJ2-6, with 11 bases fitting TRBD1. The V gene's germline CDR1 is DFQATT and CDR2 SNEGSKA (reference sequence). The CDR3 loop spans 19 amino acids. The CDR3 coding sequence is TGCAGTGCTAGCCCCGAAAGGACAGGGGGCGTCTCTGGGGCCAACGTCCTGACCTTC. Protein: CSASPERTGGVSGANVLTF.

This clone is medium-sized (0.01 to 0.1%) by share. The chain is built from TRBV15 and TRBJ1-2; a weak D match, TRBD1 (5 bases). The CDR3 runs to 14 residues. CDR1 is LNHNV and CDR2 is YYDKDF in the germline V gene (reference sequence). Between the trimmed V and J ends, which lost 3 bases and 1 base, there was a span of 9 bases. This CDR3 is CATSSYGGNYGYTF. CDR3 DNA: TGTGCCACCAGCAGTTACGGGGGTAACTATGGCTACACCTTC.

This clone has ten or more counts. The chain has TRBV4-2 and TRBJ2-5; D is perhaps TRBD2 (6 bases). The germline gives CDR1 LGHNA, CDR2 YNFKEQ. V lost 1 base to trimming and J lost 2 bases, with 14 bases between them. This CDR3 contains 16 residues. CDR3 protein: CASSQGARGRQETQYF. CDR3 DNA sequence: TGTGCCAGCAGCCAAGGGGCTAGAGGGAGGCAAGAGACCCAGTACTTC.

This clone was observed many times. The rearrangement links TRBV11-2 to TRBJ1-6; 9 nucleotides agree with TRBD1. Germline V gene data show CDR1 as SGHAT and CDR2 as FQNNGV. CDR3 length equals 15 residues. V lost 5 bases to trimming and J lost 9 bases; unmatched junction nucleotides: 8. The CDR3, as DNA: TGTGCCAGCAGCGCAGGGACAGGGCAATTTTCACCCCTCCACTTT. It is translated as CASSAGTGQFSPLHF.

This clone was seen many times. This CDR3 is missing its conserved last phenylalanine or tryptophan, likely due to a read error. The chain uses TRBV6-1 and TRBJ1-1; D remains unclear. The CDR3 spans 13 residues. V lost 5 bases and J 5 bases, leaving 12 bases between the germline ends. Per the germline V gene, CDR1 is MNHNS and CDR2 is SASEGT. The CDR3 sequence is CASSQGGRTEAFI. The CDR3 DNA reads TGTGCCAGCAGTCAAGGAGGTCGGACTGAAGCTTTCATT.

This clone showed up many times. The chain recombines TRBV11-2 with TRBJ2-1; no definite D call. Trimming left V 6 bases short and J 6 bases short, with 3 bases between. Germline values: CDR1 SGHAT, CDR2 FQNNGV. The CDR3 covers 10 residues. The CDR3 protein is CASRTNEQFF. In DNA form, the CDR3 reads TGTGCCAGCAGGACCAATGAGCAGTTCTTC.

This clone was seen at least ten times. The chain couples TRBV11-2 to TRBJ2-2, with 14 bases lining up with TRBD2. V lost 5 bases and J lost 1; bases outside the gene matches: 3. Germline loops: CDR1 SGHAT, CDR2 FQNNGV. The CDR3 is 17 residues long. For the CDR3, the DNA is TGTGCCAGCAGCCCCGGGACTAGCGGGGGGAACACCGGGGAGCTGTTTTTT. Its protein product is CASSPGTSGGNTGELFF. Drawing the rest from reference TRBV11-2 and TRBJ2-2, the complete variable domain is EAGVAQSPRYKIIEKRQSVAFWCNPISGHATLYWYQQILGQGPKLLIQFQNNGVVDDSQLPKDRFSAERLKGVDSTLKIQPAKLEDSAVYLCASSPGTSGGNTGELFFGEGSRLTVL.

This clone was found many times. This sequence joins TRBV12-3 or TRBV12-4 and TRBJ2-1; TRBD2 matches at 7 bases. There are 15 residues in the CDR3. V lost 5 bases and J lost 4; bases outside the gene matches: 8. This CDR3 is CASSRQRGPYNEQFF. CDR3 in DNA: TGTGCCAGCAGTCGTCAGCGGGGTCCTTACAATGAGCAGTTCTTC.

This clone was detected ten times or more. This sequence joins TRBV19 and TRBJ2-2; unclear D gene. This CDR3 has 14 residues. The ends were cut back, 2 bases at V and 3 bases at J, with 7 bases in the middle. Germline V lookup: CDR1 LNHDA, CDR2 SQIVND (reference sequence). CDR3 sequence (DNA): TGTGCCAGTAGTATATATGGGGACACCGGGGAGCTGTTTTTT. This encodes CASSIYGDTGELFF.

This clone was recorded a few times. A much larger clone lies one base from this, so it may be a read error. V is TRBV20-1 and J is TRBJ2-1; D could derive from TRBD1 or TRBD2 (5 bases each). Germline V gene lookup returns CDR1 DFQATT and CDR2 SNEGSKA (reference sequence). The germline V and J ends were trimmed by 6 bases and 6 bases, with 21 bases remaining between them. This CDR3 has 15 residues. The CDR3 coding sequence is TGCAGTGCCCCCCAGACAGTCGCGGGTGTCAATGAGCAGTTCTTC. This gives the protein CSAPQTVAGVNEQFF.

This clone was seen more than once but under ten times. The CDR3 DNA sequence: TGTGCCAGTTGTTGGGGGCGAGATTCACCCCTCCACTTT. Translated, it gives CASCWGRDSPLHF. The V gene is TRBV19, the J gene TRBJ1-6, with D perhaps TRBD1 (6 bases). Between the trimmed V and J ends, which lost 8 bases and 8 bases, there was a span of 13 bases. CDR3 length: 13 residues. Germline V gene data show CDR1 as LNHDA and CDR2 as SQIVND (reference sequence).